Below, one T cell receptor (beta chain) is given with its context. Method: immunoSEQ multiplex PCR; TCRdb's copy keeps in-frame clones and lacks some. There are about 180,000 clones in the sample; 80% to 90% occur only once, and 12% lies in the top ten. This sample is drawn from a study of blood T cell repertoires in COVID-19. Germline CDR1 LGHDT, CDR2 YNNKEL (reference sequence). The CDR3 sequence is 14 residues long. Unmatched junction bases numbered 0, after V lost 1 base and J lost 8 bases. This chain connects TRBV3-1 (or the pseudogene TRBV3-2) to TRBJ2-3; 13 nucleotides agree with TRBD2. Sequencing used peripheral blood. The receptor was derived from a woman aged 70-85 years with COVID-19, enrolled during active disease. CDR3 residues: CASSQGLAGGTQYF. In nucleotides, the CDR3 is TGTGCCAGCAGCCAAGGACTAGCGGGGGGTACGCAGTATTTT.